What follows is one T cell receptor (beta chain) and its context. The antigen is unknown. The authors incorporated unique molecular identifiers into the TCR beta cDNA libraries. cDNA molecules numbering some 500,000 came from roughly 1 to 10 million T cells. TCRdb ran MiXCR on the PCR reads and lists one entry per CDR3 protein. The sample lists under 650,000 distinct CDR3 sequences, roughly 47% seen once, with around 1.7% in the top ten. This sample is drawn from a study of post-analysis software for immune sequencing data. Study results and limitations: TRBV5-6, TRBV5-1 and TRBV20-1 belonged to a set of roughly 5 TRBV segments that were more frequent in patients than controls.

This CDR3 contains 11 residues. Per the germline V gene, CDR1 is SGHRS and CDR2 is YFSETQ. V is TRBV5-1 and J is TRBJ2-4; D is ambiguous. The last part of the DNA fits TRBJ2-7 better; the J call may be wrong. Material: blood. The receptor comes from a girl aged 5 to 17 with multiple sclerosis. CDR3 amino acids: CASSQYDEQYF. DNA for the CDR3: TGCGCCAGCAGCCAATACGACGAGCAGTACTTC.